The source of this T cell receptor (beta chain) is a study of control samples from healthy donors and cancer patients. Measured with immunoSEQ multiplex PCR; TCRdb has only the in-frame clones, and not every one. Of fewer than 200,000 clones listed, about 87% are singletons. The source is a man younger than 45 in good health. What was sequenced was blood.

This CDR3 is CASRGSEAPSGNTIYF. The CDR3 bases are TGTGCCAGTAGAGGTTCAGAAGCACCCTCTGGAAACACCATATATTTT. This chain joins TRBV19 and TRBJ1-3, with no clear D. V gave up 6 bases and J gave up 0 bases, with 15 bases separating them. In germline, CDR1 is LNHDA, CDR2 SQIVND (reference sequence). This CDR3 is built from 16 residues. Looking up the rest from reference TRBV19 and TRBJ1-3 gives the full variable domain: DGGITQSPKYLFRKEGQNVTLSCEQNLNHDAMYWYRQDPGQGLRLIYYSQIVNDFQKGDIAEGYSVSREKKESFPLTVTSAQKNPTAFYLCASRGSEAPSGNTIYFGEGSWLTVV.